The present TCR beta chain was sequenced within a study of T cell clonality in common variable immunodeficiency (dated by TCRdb to between 2015 and 2017). For sequencing, equivalent amounts of genomic DNA were input from CVID and control samples. For every sample, a 60 bp segment covering the rearranged TCRbeta CDR3 region was amplified and then sequenced. The immunoSEQ assay, a bias-corrected multiplex PCR with high-throughput sequencing, was employed for TCRbeta amplification. On the study's bioinformatics: Every unique nucleotide sequence was considered a clone and was annotated with V, D and J genes, copy number and frequency. Sequences were labeled productive if in frame, and non-productive if out of frame or containing stop codons. As previously described, clonality was calculated on the basis of Shannon's entropy. The predicted amino acid sequences of productive clones were used to derive mean CDR3 Kyte-Doolittle hydropathy. The R hclust function was used to hierarchically cluster scaled V gene usage with Manhattan distance and complete linkage. Sharing of clones by CDR3 amino acid sequence was evaluated through resampling of 12 repertoires per group over 100 rounds. The repertoires were screened for 55 to 75 published EBV-specific TCRbeta sequences and approximately 230 published CMV-specific TCRbeta sequences. A couple of CVID samples yielding fewer than 10,000 sequences were excluded from analysis, leaving 42 CVID repertoires. TCRdb obtained this table from immuneACCESS and retained in-frame rearrangements with V and J assigned. These tables miss some clones; where compared with another copy, unresolved V genes account for less than half of the shortfall, and the remainder is unexplained. V and J calls and clone size come straight from that table; D and trimming were deduced from the DNA. The sample features some 28,000 clones, and none is a singleton. The top ten constitute around 13% of the sample.

Most of the CVID patients and most of the healthy controls were of Caucasian heritage. From each donor, roughly 5 to 9 ml of heparinized peripheral whole blood was collected. Genomic DNA from adults with common variable immune deficiency (CVID) and from healthy adult controls was the source for sequencing TCRbeta CDR3 repertoires. A total of about 22 healthy adult volunteers (about 12 female and ten or so male; age range roughly 23 to 70 years, mean age approximately 35) were included in the control group. To isolate peripheral blood mononuclear cells, diluted blood was subjected to density centrifugation over Hypaque 1077 or Ficoll-Paque. Genomic DNA was obtained from unsorted mononuclear cells using either Qiagen column purification or a centrifugation-based method. What the authors observed across the whole study: CVID TCRbeta sequences reportedly showed fewer deletions and N-nucleotide insertions and lacked highly modified clones with 13 or more V deletions. Fewer TCRbeta clones were shared among CVID subjects than among healthy controls (p < 0.0001). It was noted by the authors that sequencing of the repertoires of T cell subpopulations would be needed to clarify the cause of the increased clonality in CVID. Compared with healthy controls, CVID subjects showed increased TCRbeta clonality (t-test p = 0.018), a feature most characteristic of about a third of subjects. Correlations of repertoire features with clinical complications were constrained by heterogeneity among patients within the CVID cohort. Despite equal DNA input, controls averaged around 87,000 unique sequences per sample versus about 32,000 in CVID samples.

The CDR3 has 13 amino acids, counting the end cysteine and phenylalanine. Part of the CDR3 DNA is given, 30 bases translated from base 1. The trim is 6 bases for V and 5 bases for J, with a gap of 14 bases between the germline ends. CDR1 and CDR2 are drawn from the germline V gene (reference sequence): DFQATT, SNEGSKA. In its sample, this clone was seen many times. Its specific antigen is unknown. From the germline J gene comes the end of the CDR3, since the read stops 3 residues before it. The rearranged chain carries TRBV20-1 and TRBJ1-5, with TRBD1 perhaps the D gene, on 6 matching bases. Sequences were obtained from peripheral blood mononuclear cells. The sequence derives from a person aged 18-70 years in good health. The sequenced CDR3 bases are TGCAGTGCGGTAGACAGGACCTATCAGCCC. Protein translation: CSAVDRTYQP. The whole CDR3 region reads CSAVDRTYQPQHF.